Following are 24 T cell receptor beta chains from one sample sequenced in a study of beta chain features in type 1 diabetes. Study outcomes and limitations: Moderate but significant shortening of TCRB CDR3s was recorded in all four CD4+ subsets from Type 1 diabetes patients.

Expressed TCRB transcripts were sequenced after all isolated RNA was converted to cDNA. Measured with immunoSEQ multiplex PCR; TCRdb has only the in-frame clones, and not every one. The sample has 150,000 to 200,000 clones, approximately 8.4% seen once. No antigens are known for them. What was sequenced was central memory CD4+ T cells from blood. The receptors were gathered from a man between 18 and 29 years old with type 1 diabetes.

CDR3 loop: CASRPNRGATNEKLFF. CDR3 coding DNA: TGTGCCAGCAGACCGAACAGGGGTGCAACTAATGAAAAACTGTTTTTT. This chain uses TRBV11-2 with TRBJ1-4; TRBD1 aligns across 7 bases. In germline, CDR1 is SGHAT, CDR2 FQNNGV. V was clipped by 6 bases and J by 0 bases; unmatched bases: 7. This CDR3 contains 16 residues.

The rearrangement uses TRBV11-2 and TRBJ2-7; TRBD1 aligns across 8 bases. This CDR3 is built from 15 residues. The V segment lost 1 base and the J segment 4 bases; nucleotides outside the gene matches: 6. The germline V gene encodes CDR1 SGHAT and CDR2 FQNNGV. The CDR3 coding sequence is TGTGCCAGCAGCTTAGTCTCCGGACAGGGTTACGAGCAGTACTTC. Residues: CASSLVSGQGYEQYF.

This clone was seen more than once but under ten times. The chain uses TRBV29-1 and TRBJ2-1; 9 nucleotides agree with TRBD2. V lost 2 bases to trimming and J lost 7 bases; unmatched junction nucleotides: 6. The V gene's germline CDR1 is SQVTM and CDR2 ANQGSEA. This CDR3 comprises 14 residues. As DNA, the CDR3 is TGCAGCGTTGAACCGGGACTAGCTCAGAATGAGCAGTTCTTC. Translation: CSVEPGLAQNEQFF.

This clone was seen a few times. The chain joins TRBV11-2 to TRBJ1-5; the D is unclear. Trimming removed 1 base from V and 5 bases from J, with 12 bases in between. The CDR3 loop spans 15 amino acids. The V gene's germline CDR1 is SGHAT and CDR2 FQNNGV. CDR3 in DNA: TGTGCCAGCAGCTTAGGGGCCGGGGTGGATCAGCCCCAGCATTTT. Encoded protein: CASSLGAGVDQPQHF.

This clone was observed a few times. The chain carries TRBV7-9 and TRBJ1-6, with TRBD1 matching 7 bases. The trim removed 4 bases at V and 6 bases at J, leaving 3 bases unmatched. CDR1 and CDR2 from the germline V gene are SEHNR and FQNEAQ (reference sequence). The CDR3 runs 14 residues. DNA for the CDR3: TGTGCCAGCAGCTCGGGACAGTCTAATTCACCCCTCCACTTT. This translates into CASSSGQSNSPLHF.

Only a few counts were recorded for this clone. The chain combines TRBV5-1 with TRBJ1-1; D remains unclear. CDR1 is SGHRS, CDR2 YFSETQ, per germline. Trimming removed 0 bases at V and 0 bases at J, with 9 bases between. This CDR3 has 15 residues. CDR3 loop: CASSLAPTLNTEAFF. CDR3 nucleotides: TGCGCCAGCAGCTTGGCCCCCACATTGAACACTGAAGCTTTCTTT.

The CDR3 nucleotides are TGCGCCAGCAGCCAAAAGGGAGATGAACGAGCTTTCTTT. It is translated as CASSQKGDERAFF. The chain couples TRBV4-1 to TRBJ1-1; no reliable D call. This CDR3 region has 13 residues. Trimming cost V 2 bases and J 10 bases, with 14 bases left between them. Looked up from germline, CDR1 is MGHRA and CDR2 is YSYEKL.

This clone was detected only a few times. The genes are TRBV29-1 and TRBJ2-7, with a tentative D call TRBD1 (7 bases). The CDR3 contains 12 residues. Trimming shortened V by 7 bases and J by 4 bases, and 14 bases separated the two germline ends. Germline CDR1 SQVTM, CDR2 ANQGSEA. The CDR3 DNA sequence: TGCAGCGGGCGGGCAGGGGGGTACGAGCAGTACTTC. Its translation is CSGRAGGYEQYF.

Only a few counts were recorded for this clone. The gene calls are TRBV28 and TRBJ1-3; D call uncertain. V was cut by 5 bases and J by 0 bases, with 8 bases left in between. The CDR3 loop spans 14 amino acids. The germline CDR1 and CDR2 sequences are MDHEN and SYDVKM. The DNA of the CDR3 is TGTGCCAGCAGTCCAGGCGTCTCTGGAAACACCATATATTTT. Translation gives CASSPGVSGNTIYF.

The J gene is TRBJ2-2, the V gene TRBV15; D gene uncertain. V lost 1 base and J lost 3, with 6 bases in between. CDR1 is LNHNV, CDR2 YYDKDF, per germline (reference sequence). This CDR3 comprises 14 residues. DNA for the CDR3: TGTGCCACCAGCAGAGGCGTAGACACCGGGGAGCTGTTTTTT. Its translation: CATSRGVDTGELFF.

This sequence joins TRBV28 and TRBJ1-2, with a possible D match to TRBD1 (6 bases). V was cut by 9 bases and J by 1 base, with 9 bases left in between. Germline values: CDR1 MDHEN, CDR2 SYDVKM. The CDR3 covers 12 residues. DNA of the CDR3: TGTGCCAGTGGACAGCTTAACTATGGCTACACCTTC. Residues: CASGQLNYGYTF.

A word on this clone: At one end, the junction sequence differs from germline, possibly due to a read error. The chain carries TRBV4-3 and TRBJ2-7; TRBD1 agrees at 7 bases. This CDR3 is built from 15 residues. In germline, CDR1 is LGHNA, CDR2 YSLEER. The CDR3 coding sequence is TGCGCCAGCAACCAAGATATCTCCCGACAGGGCGAGCAGTACTTC. It encodes CASNQDISRQGEQYF.

Only a few counts were recorded for this clone. The chain recombines TRBV29-1 with TRBJ1-4; possibly TRBD1 for D (5 bases). Germline assignment: CDR1 SQVTM and CDR2 ANQGSEA. Deletions cut 2 bases from V and 7 bases from J, with 11 bases between. The CDR3 has 13 amino acids. Here the CDR3 reads CSVERGRGEKLFF. Here the CDR3 DNA reads TGCAGCGTTGAAAGGGGAAGGGGTGAAAAACTGTTTTTT.

The gene calls are TRBV19 and TRBJ2-1, with 14 bases fitting TRBD2. V lost 3 bases and J lost 10; bases outside the gene matches: 11. Germline V gene data show CDR1 as LNHDA and CDR2 as SQIVND (reference sequence). This CDR3 is 17 amino acids long. DNA of the CDR3: TGTGCCAGTAGTATGCCGACTAGCGGGAGGGCCGGAGGGGAGCAGTTCTTC. It codes for CASSMPTSGRAGGEQFF.

As to this clone: Different DNA sequences within this sample yield the same CDR3. The V gene is TRBV29-1, the J gene TRBJ1-1, with D tentatively TRBD1 (5 bases). Germline lookup yields CDR1 SQVTM and CDR2 ANQGSEA. This CDR3 is 15 amino acids long. Trimming stripped 4 bases from V and 0 bases from J, with 15 bases between. The CDR3: CSVGSGWGMNTEAFF. For the CDR3, the DNA is TGCAGCGTTGGATCAGGGTGGGGCATGAACACTGAAGCTTTCTTT.

This clone was detected only a few times. The chain recombines TRBV28 with TRBJ2-7, with 15 positions matching TRBD2. The length of the CDR3 is 19 residues. Germline loops: CDR1 MDHEN, CDR2 SYDVKM. V lost 3 bases to trimming and J lost 5 bases; unmatched junction nucleotides: 14. The CDR3 reads CASSFPTIGLAGGFDEQYF. The CDR3 DNA is TGTGCCAGCAGTTTCCCCACGATAGGACTAGCGGGAGGGTTCGACGAGCAGTACTTC.

The gene calls are TRBV2 and TRBJ2-5; maybe TRBD2 (6 bases). The DNA end is a closer match to TRBJ2-7, so the J assignment may be wrong. Germline V CDR1 and CDR2: SNHLY, FYNNEI. This CDR3 is built from 11 residues. The CDR3 sequence is CASSRGGEQYF. The CDR3 coding sequence is TGTGCCAGCAGTAGGGGAGGCGAGCAGTACTTC.

V and J are TRBV6-5 and TRBJ1-5, with 8 bases identical to TRBD1. From germline, CDR1 is MNHEY and CDR2 SVGAGI. V lost 6 bases, J lost 3 bases, and 7 bases stayed unmatched. The CDR3 is made up of 15 amino acids. The chain's CDR3 is CASRPQGVDNQPQHF. The CDR3 DNA reads TGTGCCAGCAGACCACAGGGGGTGGACAATCAGCCCCAGCATTTT.

This clone was detected a few times. This chain links TRBV14 with TRBJ1-4; the D gene is possibly TRBD1 (5 bases). V dropped 8 bases and J dropped 8 bases, with 18 bases sitting between them. This CDR3 comprises 14 residues. Germline V gene data show CDR1 as SGHDN and CDR2 as FVKESK. The CDR3 DNA sequence: TGTGCCAGCGGCCCCGGGGGAGGTTTGGAAAAACTGTTTTTT. This sequence encodes CASGPGGGLEKLFF.

The V gene is TRBV9, the J gene TRBJ2-3, with 14 bases aligning to TRBD2. The J segment lost 4 bases and the V segment lost 3 bases, leaving 13 bases of the junction unmatched. This CDR3 has 19 amino acids. CDR1 and CDR2 (germline): SGDLS, YYNGEE. The CDR3 protein is CASSAKYGTSGSTPDTQYF. The CDR3 DNA sequence: TGTGCCAGCAGCGCCAAATATGGGACTAGCGGGAGTACACCAGATACGCAGTATTTT.

This clone was seen only a few times. V is TRBV7-2 and J is TRBJ2-1, with 10 bases fitting TRBD1. This CDR3 contains 13 residues. CDR1 is SGHTA and CDR2 is FQGNSA in the germline V gene. The V segment lost 3 bases and the J segment 15 bases; nucleotides outside the gene matches: 8. CDR3 protein: CASSLGRDRGTFF. The CDR3 region has the DNA TGTGCCAGCAGCTTGGGGAGGGACAGGGGCACGTTCTTC.

This clone was counted a few times. The chain combines TRBV28 with TRBJ2-1, with TRBD1 matching 9 bases. Trimming cost V 4 bases and J 9 bases; bases outside gene matches: 4. The CDR3 consists of 13 residues. Germline CDR1 MDHEN, CDR2 SYDVKM. This chain's CDR3 is CASSSGQGGEQFF. DNA of the CDR3: TGTGCCAGCAGTTCGGGACAGGGCGGTGAGCAGTTCTTC.

This clone was detected ten times or more. The chain combines TRBV15 with TRBJ2-7; a possible D gene is TRBD2 (5 bases). Trimming shortened V by 3 bases and J by 2 bases, and 8 bases separated the two germline ends. Germline loops: CDR1 LNHNV, CDR2 YYDKDF (reference sequence). This CDR3 has 13 amino acids. Here the CDR3 reads CATSRDWTYEQYF. DNA of the CDR3: TGTGCCACCAGCAGGGACTGGACCTACGAGCAGTACTTC. The entire variable domain, with the rest obtained from reference TRBV15 and TRBJ2-7, is as follows: DAMVIQNPRYQVTQFGKPVTLSCSQTLNHNVMYWYQQKSSQAPKLLFHYYDKDFNNEADTPDNFQSRRPNTSFCFLDIRSPGLGDTAMYLCATSRDWTYEQYFGPGTRLTVT.

V gene TRBV6-5 combines with J gene TRBJ2-7; D is possibly TRBD2 (6 bases). The germline V gene encodes CDR1 MNHEY and CDR2 SVGAGI. Trimming removed 8 bases from V and 2 bases from J, with 16 bases in between. The CDR3 extends over 14 amino acids. The CDR3 region is CASSALGGTYEQYF. CDR3 coding DNA: TGTGCCAGCTCCGCTCTTGGGGGGACCTACGAGCAGTACTTC.